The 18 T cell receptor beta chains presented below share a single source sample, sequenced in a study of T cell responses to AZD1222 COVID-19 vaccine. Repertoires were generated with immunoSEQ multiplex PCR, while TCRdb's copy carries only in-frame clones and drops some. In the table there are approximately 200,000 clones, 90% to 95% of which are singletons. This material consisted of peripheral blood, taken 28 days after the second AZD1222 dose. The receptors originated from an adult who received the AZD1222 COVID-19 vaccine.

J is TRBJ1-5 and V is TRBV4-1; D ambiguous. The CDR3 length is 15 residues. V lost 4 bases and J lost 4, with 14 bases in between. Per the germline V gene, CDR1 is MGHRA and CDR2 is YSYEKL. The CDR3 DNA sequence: TGCGCCAGCAGCCCGTACTCTGACGCTAATCAGCCCCAGCATTTT. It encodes CASSPYSDANQPQHF.

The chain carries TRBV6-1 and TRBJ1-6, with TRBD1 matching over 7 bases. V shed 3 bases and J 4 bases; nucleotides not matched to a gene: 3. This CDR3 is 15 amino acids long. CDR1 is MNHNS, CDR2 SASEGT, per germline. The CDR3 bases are TGTGCCAGCAGTGACCGGACAGGTTATAATTCACCCCTCCACTTT. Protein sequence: CASSDRTGYNSPLHF.

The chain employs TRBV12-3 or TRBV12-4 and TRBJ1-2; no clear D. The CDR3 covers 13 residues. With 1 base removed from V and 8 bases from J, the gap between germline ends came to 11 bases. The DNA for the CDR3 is TGTGCCAGCAGTTTAGACACCGATCTGGGCTACACCTTC. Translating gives CASSLDTDLGYTF.

The CDR3 bases are TGTGCCAGCACCCCCGAGGGGCTTAGCAATCAGCCCCAGCATTTT. It specifies CASTPEGLSNQPQHF. The V gene is TRBV6-6, the J gene TRBJ1-5, with TRBD1 as a possible D gene (5 bases). The germline V gene has CDR1 MNHNY and CDR2 SVGAGI (reference sequence). Trimming pared 7 bases from V and 0 bases from J, leaving 13 bases between. The CDR3 is made up of 15 amino acids.

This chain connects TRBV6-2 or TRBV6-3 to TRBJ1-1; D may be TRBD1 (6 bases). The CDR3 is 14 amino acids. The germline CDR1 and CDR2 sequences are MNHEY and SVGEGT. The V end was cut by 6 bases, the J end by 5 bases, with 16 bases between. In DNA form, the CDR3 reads TGTGCCAGCAGCCGCAGGGGACCGGGGACTGAAGCTTTCTTT. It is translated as CASSRRGPGTEAFF.

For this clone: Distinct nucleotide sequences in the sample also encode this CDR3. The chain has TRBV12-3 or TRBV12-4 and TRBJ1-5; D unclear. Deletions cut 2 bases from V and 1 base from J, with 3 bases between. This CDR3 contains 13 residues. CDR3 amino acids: CASSLRSNQPQHF. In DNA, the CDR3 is TGTGCCAGCAGTTTAAGGAGCAATCAGCCCCAGCATTTT.

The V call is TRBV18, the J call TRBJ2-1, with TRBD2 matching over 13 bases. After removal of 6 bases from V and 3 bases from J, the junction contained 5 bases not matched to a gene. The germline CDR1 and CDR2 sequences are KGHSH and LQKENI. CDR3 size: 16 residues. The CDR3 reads CASSRTSGGVYNEQFF. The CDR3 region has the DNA TGTGCCAGCTCCCGGACTAGCGGGGGCGTCTACAATGAGCAGTTCTTC. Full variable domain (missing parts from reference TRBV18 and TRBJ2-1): NAGVMQNPRHLVRRRGQEARLRCSPMKGHSHVYWYRQLPEEGLKFMVYLQKENIIDESGMPKERFSAEFPKEGPSILRIQQVVRGDSAAYFCASSRTSGGVYNEQFFGPGTRLTVL.

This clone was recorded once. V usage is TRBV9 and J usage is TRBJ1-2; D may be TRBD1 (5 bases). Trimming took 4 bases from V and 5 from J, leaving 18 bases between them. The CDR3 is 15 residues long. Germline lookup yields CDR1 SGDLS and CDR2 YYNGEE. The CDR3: CASSPAIGVGYGYTF. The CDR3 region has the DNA TGTGCCAGCAGCCCCGCGATAGGGGTGGGGTATGGCTACACCTTC.

Here the CDR3 reads CASSQDRVHEQFF. In DNA form, the CDR3 reads TGCGCCAGCAGCCAAGATAGGGTACATGAGCAGTTCTTC. V usage is TRBV4-1 and J usage is TRBJ2-1; no definite D call. Trimming pared 0 bases from V and 8 bases from J, leaving 8 bases between. This CDR3 is built from 13 residues. In germline, CDR1 is MGHRA, CDR2 YSYEKL.

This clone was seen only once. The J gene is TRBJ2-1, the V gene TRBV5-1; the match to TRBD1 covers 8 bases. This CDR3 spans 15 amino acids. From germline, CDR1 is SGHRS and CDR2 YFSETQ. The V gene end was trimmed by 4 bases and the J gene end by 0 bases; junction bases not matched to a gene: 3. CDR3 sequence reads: CASSADRASYNEQFF. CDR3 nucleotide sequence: TGCGCCAGCAGCGCGGACAGGGCCTCCTACAATGAGCAGTTCTTC.

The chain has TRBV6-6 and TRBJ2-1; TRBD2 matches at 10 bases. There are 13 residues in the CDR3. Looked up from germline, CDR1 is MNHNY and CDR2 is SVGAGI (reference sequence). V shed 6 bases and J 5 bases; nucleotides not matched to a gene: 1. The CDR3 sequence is CASRLAGNNEQFF. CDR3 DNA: TGTGCCAGCAGACTAGCGGGGAACAATGAGCAGTTCTTC.

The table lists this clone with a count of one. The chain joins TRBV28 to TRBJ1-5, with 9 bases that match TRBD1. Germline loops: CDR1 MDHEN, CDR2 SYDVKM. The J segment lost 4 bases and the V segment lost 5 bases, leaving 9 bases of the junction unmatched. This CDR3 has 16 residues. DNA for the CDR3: TGTGCCAGCAGTGTCAGATACAGGGGGCAGAATCAGCCCCAGCATTTT. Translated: CASSVRYRGQNQPQHF. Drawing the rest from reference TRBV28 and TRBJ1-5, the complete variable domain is DVKVTQSSRYLVKRTGEKVFLECVQDMDHENMFWYRQDPGLGLRLIYFSYDVKMKEKGDIPEGYSVSREKKERFSLILESASTNQTSMYLCASSVRYRGQNQPQHFGDGTRLSIL.

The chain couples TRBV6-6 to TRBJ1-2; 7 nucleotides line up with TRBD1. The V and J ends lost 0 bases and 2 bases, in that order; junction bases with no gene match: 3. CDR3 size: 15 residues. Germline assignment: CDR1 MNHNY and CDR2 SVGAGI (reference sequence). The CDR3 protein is CASSYSSRGNYGYTF. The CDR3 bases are TGTGCCAGCAGTTACTCTAGCAGGGGGAACTATGGCTACACCTTC.

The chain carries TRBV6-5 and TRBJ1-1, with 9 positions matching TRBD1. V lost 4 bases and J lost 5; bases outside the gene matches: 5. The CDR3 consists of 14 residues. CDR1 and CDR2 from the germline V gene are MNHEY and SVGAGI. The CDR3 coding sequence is TGTGCCAGCAGTTCCCATGGGACAGGGACTGAAGCTTTCTTT. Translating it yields CASSSHGTGTEAFF.

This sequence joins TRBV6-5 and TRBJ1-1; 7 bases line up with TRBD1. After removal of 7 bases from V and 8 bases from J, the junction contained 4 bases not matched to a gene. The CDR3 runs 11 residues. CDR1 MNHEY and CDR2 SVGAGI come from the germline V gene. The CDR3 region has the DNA TGTGCCAGCACTCCGGACAGGGAAGCTTTCTTT. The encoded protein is CASTPDREAFF.

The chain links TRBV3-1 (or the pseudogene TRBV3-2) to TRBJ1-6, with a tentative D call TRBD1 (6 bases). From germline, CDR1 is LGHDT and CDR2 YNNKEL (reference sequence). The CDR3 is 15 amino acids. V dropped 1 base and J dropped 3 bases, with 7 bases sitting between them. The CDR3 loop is CASSQAGVYNSPLHF. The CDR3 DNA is TGTGCCAGCAGCCAAGCAGGGGTCTATAATTCACCCCTCCACTTT.

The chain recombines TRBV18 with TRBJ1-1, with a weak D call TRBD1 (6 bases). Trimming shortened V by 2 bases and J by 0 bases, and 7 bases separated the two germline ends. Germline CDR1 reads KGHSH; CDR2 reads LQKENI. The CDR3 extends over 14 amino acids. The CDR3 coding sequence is TGTGCCAGCTCACCAGACAGGATGAACACTGAAGCTTTCTTT. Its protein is CASSPDRMNTEAFF. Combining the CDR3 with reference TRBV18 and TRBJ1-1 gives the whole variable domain NAGVMQNPRHLVRRRGQEARLRCSPMKGHSHVYWYRQLPEEGLKFMVYLQKENIIDESGMPKERFSAEFPKEGPSILRIQQVVRGDSAAYFCASSPDRMNTEAFFGQGTRLTVV.

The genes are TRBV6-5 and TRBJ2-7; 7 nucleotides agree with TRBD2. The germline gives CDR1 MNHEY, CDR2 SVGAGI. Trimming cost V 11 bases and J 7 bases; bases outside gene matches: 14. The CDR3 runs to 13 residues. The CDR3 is CAVQGLGAGEQYF. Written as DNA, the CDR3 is TGTGCCGTGCAGGGACTGGGAGCGGGGGAGCAGTACTTC.